The 17 T cell receptor beta chains reported below all come from one sample, sequenced in a study of response to subunit inactivated influenza vaccine. TCRdb ran MiXCR on the RT-PCR reads and lists one entry per CDR3 protein. The sample holds about 650,000 distinct CDR3 sequences; approximately 14% are singletons and the top ten take roughly 7.2%. The sequencing used PBMCs from blood, collected about 14 days before vaccination. These receptors were collected from a man aged 50-60 years who received an inactivated influenza vaccine.

This clonotype was picked up a small number of times. The chain combines TRBV7-2 with TRBJ2-2, with D perhaps given as TRBD1 or TRBD2 (6 bases each). CDR1 SGHTA and CDR2 FQGNSA come from the germline V gene. This CDR3 is built from 17 residues. The V end lost 2 bases, the J end lost 4 bases, and 17 bases lay between the germline ends. The CDR3 DNA follows: TGTGCCAGCAGCTTAAGAGGGGGGTTTTATGGCACCGGGGAGCTGTTTTTT. Its translation: CASSLRGGFYGTGELFF.

The J gene is TRBJ2-7, the V gene TRBV28, with D maybe TRBD1 (6 bases). The germline CDR1 and CDR2 sequences are MDHEN and SYDVKM. Trimming removed 10 bases at V and 7 bases at J, with 20 bases between. The CDR3 has 13 amino acids. The CDR3 loop reads CATVTGPLVEQYF. Here the CDR3 DNA reads TGTGCCACCGTAACAGGGCCCTTGGTTGAGCAGTACTTC.

There are a few counts of this clonotype. The rearrangement links TRBV29-1 to TRBJ1-1, with no clear D. The CDR3 spans 13 residues. Germline CDR1 is SQVTM and CDR2 is ANQGSEA. V shed 0 bases and J shed 0 bases, with 5 bases lying between them. The CDR3 sequence is CSVEEPMNTEAFF. As DNA, the CDR3 is TGCAGCGTTGAAGAACCGATGAACACTGAAGCTTTCTTT.

The J gene is TRBJ1-2, the V gene TRBV10-3, with D possibly being TRBD1 (5 bases). With 4 bases removed from V and 3 bases from J, the gap between germline ends came to 9 bases. CDR1 is ENHRY, CDR2 SYGVKD, per germline. The CDR3 runs 13 residues. The CDR3 spells CAISGGSYYGYTF. CDR3 sequence (DNA): TGTGCCATCAGTGGGGGCAGTTACTATGGCTACACCTTC.

The chain joins TRBV28 to TRBJ1-4, with TRBD1 as a possible D gene (5 bases). V lost 1 base and J lost 4, with 10 bases in between. Germline values: CDR1 MDHEN, CDR2 SYDVKM. The CDR3 contains 15 residues. DNA for the CDR3: TGTGCCAGCAGTTTATACAGGACCAATAATGAAAAACTGTTTTTT. Protein: CASSLYRTNNEKLFF.

The chain combines TRBV12-3 or TRBV12-4 with TRBJ1-4; unclear D gene. This CDR3 comprises 15 residues. Trimming took off 2 bases at V and 8 bases at J, with 15 bases between the two ends. In nucleotides, the CDR3 is TGTGCCAGCAGTTTATATTCCGGGAAAGAGGAAAAACTGTTTTTT. It translates to CASSLYSGKEEKLFF.

This clonotype was observed a few times. The genes are TRBV30 and TRBJ2-2, with D unclear. With 4 bases removed from V and 1 base from J, the gap between germline ends came to 13 bases. Germline CDR1 is GTSNPN and CDR2 is SVGIG (reference sequence). CDR3 size: 15 residues. In DNA, the CDR3 is TGTGCCTGGACAGGCCTGTCGGGGAACACCGGGGAGCTGTTTTTT. This sequence encodes CAWTGLSGNTGELFF.

This clonotype was counted ten times or more. This rearrangement joins TRBV12-3 or TRBV12-4 to TRBJ2-2, with TRBD2 matching over 8 bases. The CDR3 runs 16 residues. J was trimmed by 2 bases and V by 3 bases; bases with no gene match: 5. The CDR3 here is CASSFPGGANTGELFF. DNA for the CDR3: TGTGCCAGCAGTTTCCCCGGGGGGGCTAACACCGGGGAGCTGTTTTTT.

The chain joins TRBV4-3 to TRBJ2-1; D is ambiguous. The CDR3 consists of 15 residues. CDR1 and CDR2 (germline): LGHNA, YSLEER. The V end was cut by 5 bases, the J end by 1 base, with 12 bases between. The CDR3 nucleotides are TGCGCCAGCAGCGAATCTAGATCATCCTACAATGAGCAGTTCTTC. It encodes CASSESRSSYNEQFF.

V is TRBV6-2 or TRBV6-3 and J is TRBJ2-1; TRBD2 aligns across 9 bases. CDR3 length: 16 residues. Trimming at V came to 4 bases and at J to 5 bases, leaving 9 bases not matched to a gene. Germline lookup yields CDR1 MNHEY and CDR2 SVGEGT. The CDR3 sequence: CASSFLAGSPNNEQFF. The CDR3 region has the DNA TGTGCCAGCAGTTTTCTAGCGGGAAGTCCTAACAATGAGCAGTTCTTC.

This sequence joins TRBV23-1 and TRBJ1-6; 9 nucleotides line up with TRBD1. TRBV23-1 belongs to the ORF category, with a function that is uncertain. V shed 2 bases and J 6 bases; nucleotides not matched to a gene: 20. The CDR3 consists of 21 residues. This CDR3 is CASSQPVPGQGFREANSPLHF. The CDR3 region has the DNA TGCGCCAGCAGTCAACCCGTCCCGGGACAGGGATTCCGGGAGGCTAATTCACCCCTCCACTTT.

The chain joins TRBV20-1 to TRBJ1-1, with D unresolved. This CDR3 comprises 13 residues. CDR1 is DFQATT and CDR2 is SNEGSKA in the germline V gene (reference sequence). This CDR3 reads CSPVLRQNTEAFF. The CDR3 DNA reads TGCAGCCCGGTTCTTCGTCAGAACACTGAAGCTTTCTTT.

The J gene is TRBJ1-2, the V gene TRBV7-2, with TRBD1 as a possible D gene (5 bases). CDR3 size: 14 residues. V was clipped by 5 bases and J by 0 bases, with 10 bases between them. Germline V CDR1 and CDR2: SGHTA, FQGNSA. The CDR3 here is CASSPGPTNYGYTF. The CDR3, as DNA: TGTGCCAGCAGCCCAGGGCCGACTAACTATGGCTACACCTTC.

This chain joins TRBV3-1 and TRBJ2-3; D may be TRBD2 (7 bases). The CDR3 has 16 amino acids. V was clipped by 11 bases and J by 2 bases, with 23 bases between them. Germline lookup yields CDR1 LGHDT and CDR2 YNNKEL (reference sequence). CDR3 nucleotides: TGTGCCTGCACCCAAGACGCGGGGGCGGCCACAGATACGCAGTATTTT. This sequence encodes CACTQDAGAATDTQYF.

The rearrangement joins TRBV7-2 to TRBJ2-5, with no clear D. From germline, CDR1 is SGHTA and CDR2 FQGNSA. This CDR3 spans 15 amino acids. The V and J ends lost 0 bases and 2 bases respectively, with 10 bases between them. CDR3 bases: TGTGCCAGCAGCTTAGCGCTTTACAGACAAGAGACCCAGTACTTC. Translating it yields CASSLALYRQETQYF.

The chain links TRBV9 to TRBJ2-2; D is perhaps TRBD1 or TRBD2 (5 bases each). Germline CDR1 is SGDLS and CDR2 is YYNGEE. The CDR3 covers 14 residues. Trimming left V 5 bases short and J 5 bases short, with 13 bases between. The CDR3 nucleotides read TGTGCCAGCAGACCGGGACGGCGGACCGGGGAGCTGTTTTTT. This sequence encodes CASRPGRRTGELFF.

The chain links TRBV12-3 or TRBV12-4 to TRBJ2-1; 12 nucleotides match TRBD2. This CDR3 is built from 16 residues. The V gene end was trimmed by 6 bases and the J gene end by 12 bases; junction bases not matched to a gene: 15. The CDR3 loop reads CASSPSWLAGGGVQFF. CDR3 DNA sequence: TGTGCCAGCAGCCCCTCTTGGCTAGCGGGGGGGGGTGTGCAGTTCTTC.